Listed below are T cell receptor beta chains from one sample, sequenced in a study of CD8 T cells in Susac syndrome. TCRdb ran MiXCR on the immunoSEQ multiplex PCR reads and lists one entry per CDR3 protein. The sample yields about 280,000 distinct CDR3 sequences, 80% to 90% seen once. Sequenced input: CD8+ T cells from PBMCs. Source of these receptors: a human donor with multiple sclerosis. Each CDR3 is given with its conserved first and last residue. Each record gives: V gene, CDR3 length, J gene, CDR3 protein.

TRBV6-2/TRBV6-3	20	TRBJ2-1	CASSYSQTSGTLPGYNEQFF
TRBV10-3	15	TRBJ2-3	CASSRGDGDTDTQYF
TRBV28	16	TRBJ2-5	CASSLIRSERWETQYF
TRBV5-4	16	TRBJ2-5	CASSSYSSGVKETQYF
TRBV4-1	17	TRBJ2-7	CASSQDPVTSGKTEQYF
TRBV12-3/TRBV12-4	14	TRBJ1-2	CASSLDRDGNGYTF
TRBV11-1	20	TRBJ2-1	CASSLSTTSGRGQIYNEQFF
TRBV28	12	TRBJ2-7	CASSWDRREQYF
TRBV2	13	TRBJ1-2	CARRRTVNYGYTF
TRBV10-3	15	TRBJ2-7	CAISELETHLGEQYF
TRBV10-3	14	TRBJ1-2	CAIKKPRTAYGYTF
TRBV30	10	TRBJ1-2	CAFKVRGYTF
TRBV5-5	14	TRBJ2-4	CASSLGASTNIQYF
TRBV25-1	11	TRBJ1-6	CASSEGFALHF
TRBV27	15	TRBJ1-1	CASSSLTGVVTEAFF
TRBV29-1	12	TRBJ1-1	CSVTDSYTEAFF
TRBV29-1	15	TRBJ2-4	CSVGLRVRGMRVQYF
TRBV10-3	15	TRBJ1-1	CAISDVWDSQLQAFF
TRBV27	14	TRBJ2-7	CASSLQGTGNEQYF
TRBV20-1	18	TRBJ2-1	CSAAPGLAAGSSYNEQFF
TRBV27	17	TRBJ2-1	CASSFFWGAGGYNEQFF
TRBV20-1	16	TRBJ2-1	CSASDIAGGDWNEQFF
TRBV29-1	15	TRBJ2-5	CSVDRGQSTVGTQYF
TRBV12-3/TRBV12-4	15	TRBJ2-7	CASRYTGTSTYEQYF
TRBV6-1	12	TRBJ1-1	CASSAGNTEAFF
TRBV7-9	12	TRBJ1-4	CASSFTAEKLFF
TRBV5-1	14	TRBJ1-1	CASSLAGGTDEAFF
TRBV27	13	TRBJ1-1	CASSLSGKLETFF
TRBV27	16	TRBJ1-5	CASSLYGGRSNQPQHF
TRBV10-3	16	TRBJ2-1	CAISESTRSSYNEQFF
TRBV28	17	TRBJ2-3	CASSLVASGRLGDTQYF
TRBV6-2/TRBV6-3	14	TRBJ2-2	CASSYSRRTGELFF
TRBV18	17	TRBJ2-1	CASSPRTSGRVDNEQFF
TRBV5-8	18	TRBJ1-1	CASSLSRDFPTMNTEAFF
TRBV10-3	13	TRBJ2-1	CAISDVRGNEQFF
TRBV5-1	17	TRBJ2-3	CASSLEGQARGTDTQYF
TRBV4-2	13	TRBJ2-7	CASSQTLVTEQYF
TRBV19	14	TRBJ2-7	CASSPGLVFYEQYF
TRBV11-2	15	TRBJ1-1	CGSKSSDSMNTEAFF
TRBV10-3	17	TRBJ2-1	CAISEVTAGPSRNEQFF
TRBV18	16	TRBJ2-3	CASSPRRGELTDTQYF
TRBV2	16	TRBJ1-1	CASPRGREETSIEAFF